These T cell receptor beta chains were read from a single sample in a study of T cells in Graves' hyperthyroidism and ophthalmopathy. MiXCR, run by TCRdb on the multiplex PCR reads, gives a single entry per CDR3 protein. The sample lists about 400,000 distinct CDR3 sequences; about 15% were seen once. The sequencing sample was made of blood. Source of these receptors: a man younger than 30 with Graves' ophthalmopathy. CDR3s include the opening cysteine and the closing phenylalanine or tryptophan. A D gene is named only where the DNA matches it firmly. Size is omitted from some rows. Given values are once, few, many or a class for expanded clones.

TRBJ2-3	TRBV19	TRBD2	few	TGTGCCAGTAGTATAGAGGTACTAGCGGGAACAGATACGCAGTATTTT	CASSIEVLAGTDTQYF
TRBJ2-1	TRBV5-1	NA	many	TGCGCCAGCAACCCGCTCAGGGGCGGGGGTGGCAATGAGCAGTTCTTC	CASNPLRGGGGNEQFF
TRBJ2-6	TRBV19	NA	NA	TGTGCCAGTAGTATTCGGGTCTCTGGGGCCAACGTCCTGACTTTC	CASSIRVSGANVLTF
TRBJ2-5	TRBV24-1	TRBD2	many	TGTGCCACCAGGGAGGCCGGGGGGGCCGGAGAGACCCAGTACTTC	CATREAGGAGETQYF
TRBJ2-5	TRBV6-1	NA	NA	TGTGCCAGCAGCCTTGGCCCCGCAGAGACCCAGTACTTC	CASSLGPAETQYF
TRBJ2-7	TRBV6-1	TRBD1	many	TGTGCCAGCCTGGGGACAGGGGGTGACTACGAGCAGTACTTC	CASLGTGGDYEQYF
TRBJ1-1	TRBV29-1	NA	few	TGCAGCGTTTCGGGGGAAGCTTTCTTT	CSVSGEAFF
TRBJ2-3	TRBV4-1	NA	many	TGCGCCAGCAGCCAACAAACCTCCCTAGGCACAGATACGCAGTATTTT	CASSQQTSLGTDTQYF
TRBJ2-1	TRBV24-1	TRBD1	many	TGTGCCACCAGTGATACAGGGGGCGCGTACAATGAGCAGTTCTTC	CATSDTGGAYNEQFF
TRBJ2-5	TRBV2	NA	many	TGTGCCAGCAGTGAAGTACCCGCAGGCAACCAAGAGACCCAGTACTTC	CASSEVPAGNQETQYF
TRBJ2-1	TRBV27	TRBD2	NA	TGTGCCAGCAGTAAGGGGGGACTAGCGGGAGGACTGTTCTTC	CASSKGGLAGGLFF
TRBJ1-1	TRBV5-6	NA	NA	TGTGCCAGCAGCCCGGGACCCCGTGAAGCTTTCTTT	CASSPGPREAFF
TRBJ2-2	TRBV19	TRBD1	NA	TGTGCCAGTAGCTCACCGGGACAGACCACCGGGGAGCTGTTTTTT	CASSSPGQTTGELFF
TRBJ2-3	TRBV20-1	NA	many	TGCAGTGTCAAGAGGCCGACAGTGAACGGGGATACGCAGTATTTT	CSVKRPTVNGDTQYF
TRBJ2-7	TRBV6-2/TRBV6-3	TRBD1	few	TGTGCCAGCACATCCCCACGGACAGGACAAATCTACGAGCAGTACTTC	CASTSPRTGQIYEQYF
TRBJ1-1	TRBV4-2	NA	NA	TGTGCCAGCAGCCAAGGAGCAGGGAACGAAGCTTTCTTT	CASSQGAGNEAFF
TRBJ2-7	TRBV6-1	NA	many	TGTGCCAGTAGGGGGTTCTTTGGGGAATACGAGCAGTACTTC	CASRGFFGEYEQYF
TRBJ2-7	TRBV2	NA	many	TGTGCCAGCAGTGGGCAGAGTTTGAACCCCTACGAGCAGTACTTC	CASSGQSLNPYEQYF
TRBJ2-7	TRBV2	NA	many	TGTGCCAGCAGAAGGGAATCCTACGAGCAGTACTTC	CASRRESYEQYF
TRBJ2-5	TRBV5-8	TRBD2	many	TGTGCCAGCAGCTTTTCGGGGGGGGCAGAGACCCAGTACTTC	CASSFSGGAETQYF
TRBJ1-1	TRBV6-1	TRBD1	NA	TGTGCCAGCAGCCTCGGGGACAGCCTTCTTGAAGCTTTCTTT	CASSLGDSLLEAFF
TRBJ1-5	TRBV12-3/TRBV12-4	TRBD1	many	TGTGCCAGCAGTTTTACAGGGGCTAGTCAGCCCCAGCATTTT	CASSFTGASQPQHF